Following are 21 T cell receptor beta chains from one sample sequenced in a study of T cell responses to AZD1222 COVID-19 vaccine. Generated by immunoSEQ multiplex PCR, the TCRdb table keeps only in-frame clones and is missing some. The sample has under 200,000 clones, 90% to 95% seen once; the top ten hold 0.6% to 0.7%. The source material was peripheral blood, sampled on day 0 of AZD1222 vaccination. The receptors originated from an adult in good health.

The V call is TRBV4-2, the J call TRBJ1-5; D unclear. The V end was cut by 0 bases, the J end by 0 bases, with 6 bases between. Germline V lookup: CDR1 LGHNA, CDR2 YNFKEQ. The CDR3 contains 15 residues. In DNA, the CDR3 is TGTGCCAGCAGCCAAGATAGGGTTAGCAATCAGCCCCAGCATTTT. This gives the protein CASSQDRVSNQPQHF.

This chain uses TRBV5-1 with TRBJ2-7; TRBD1 is a possible D gene (6 bases). The germline V gene encodes CDR1 SGHRS and CDR2 YFSETQ. The CDR3 spans 17 residues. The ends were cut back, 4 bases at V and 0 bases at J, with 20 bases in the middle. CDR3: CASSPRRTAISSYEQYF. In DNA, the CDR3 is TGCGCCAGCAGCCCAAGAAGGACAGCAATCAGCTCCTACGAGCAGTACTTC.

J is TRBJ1-2 and V is TRBV19, with 8 bases that match TRBD1. Per the germline V gene, CDR1 is LNHDA and CDR2 is SQIVND (reference sequence). The CDR3 has 14 residues. Trimming cost V 7 bases and J 6 bases; bases outside gene matches: 10. CDR3 sequence (DNA): TGTGCCAGTACCCTCTCATCAGGGGGCAATGGCTACACCTTC. Its translation is CASTLSSGGNGYTF.

V and J are TRBV14 and TRBJ2-1; D not certain. CDR1 is SGHDN and CDR2 is FVKESK in the germline V gene. CDR3 length equals 14 residues. Trimming pared 4 bases from V and 3 bases from J, leaving 10 bases between. As DNA, the CDR3 is TGTGCCAGCAGCCCCTTATCAGTCTACAATGAGCAGTTCTTC. Protein product: CASSPLSVYNEQFF.

The chain carries TRBV27 and TRBJ1-6; a weak D match, TRBD1 (5 bases). There are 14 residues in the CDR3. V lost 3 bases and J 4 bases, leaving 7 bases between the germline ends. From germline, CDR1 is MNHEY and CDR2 SMNVEV (reference sequence). CDR3 loop: CASSFGGYNSPLHF. The CDR3 DNA reads as TGTGCCAGCAGTTTTGGGGGGTATAATTCACCCCTCCACTTT.

Here the CDR3 reads CASRGQGYNEQFF. The CDR3 coding sequence is TGTGCCAGCAGGGGACAGGGGTACAATGAGCAGTTCTTC. This sequence joins TRBV6-5 and TRBJ2-1; 10 nucleotides align to TRBD1. Germline V gene sequence: CDR1 MNHEY, CDR2 SVGAGI. V lost 6 bases and J lost 4; bases outside the gene matches: 0. CDR3 length equals 13 residues.

The chain is built from TRBV5-8 and TRBJ1-4; TRBD1 matches at 8 bases. Germline-derived CDR1 and CDR2 are SGHTS and YDEGEE. V shed 2 bases and J 8 bases; nucleotides not matched to a gene: 8. The CDR3 is made up of 15 amino acids. The CDR3 protein is CASSLGRGRGEKLFF. The CDR3 coding sequence is TGTGCCAGCAGCTTAGGCAGGGGGCGAGGGGAAAAACTGTTTTTT.

The chain couples TRBV5-5 to TRBJ1-6; unclear D gene. This CDR3 is 16 amino acids long. From germline, CDR1 is SGHKS and CDR2 YYEKEE (reference sequence). V was shortened by 5 bases and J by 8 bases, with 20 bases between the two germline ends. The DNA of the CDR3 is TGTGCCAGCAGATTCGACCCGGACGGAGATCATTCACCCCTCCACTTT. Its translation: CASRFDPDGDHSPLHF.

This chain connects TRBV13 to TRBJ1-1; D uncertain. Trimming stripped 5 bases from V and 1 base from J, with 11 bases between. Looked up from germline, CDR1 is PRHDT and CDR2 is FYEKMQ (reference sequence). CDR3 size: 14 residues. CDR3 protein: CASSALAWNTEAFF. CDR3 coding DNA: TGTGCCAGCAGCGCCCTCGCTTGGAACACTGAAGCTTTCTTT.

This chain uses TRBV28 with TRBJ1-5; D not resolved. This CDR3 is built from 16 residues. The V and J ends lost 3 bases and 3 bases respectively, with 15 bases between them. Germline V gene lookup returns CDR1 MDHEN and CDR2 SYDVKM. The CDR3 spells CASSLKRTANNQPQHF. CDR3 in DNA: TGTGCCAGCAGTTTGAAGCGAACGGCAAACAATCAGCCCCAGCATTTT.

The chain carries TRBV2 and TRBJ2-7; D not certain. V was shortened by 4 bases and J by 3 bases, with 10 bases between the two germline ends. From germline, CDR1 is SNHLY and CDR2 FYNNEI. The CDR3 has 13 amino acids. The DNA for the CDR3 is TGTGCCAGCAGTGGTCGGATCCTCTACGAGCAGTACTTC. It specifies CASSGRILYEQYF.

The rearrangement links TRBV5-1 to TRBJ2-7, with 11 positions matching TRBD2. V was clipped by 4 bases and J by 5 bases; unmatched bases: 5. There are 14 residues in the CDR3. Germline V gene sequence: CDR1 SGHRS, CDR2 YFSETQ. CDR3 loop: CASSITSGSDEQYF. CDR3 sequence (DNA): TGCGCCAGCAGCATTACTAGCGGGAGCGACGAGCAGTACTTC.

This clone was seen only once. The chain combines TRBV5-1 with TRBJ1-1, with 8 bases identical to TRBD1. The CDR3 covers 12 residues. V lost 4 bases and J lost 7; bases outside the gene matches: 3. Germline V gene lookup returns CDR1 SGHRS and CDR2 YFSETQ. CDR3 in amino acids: CASSLGQDEAFF. DNA of the CDR3: TGCGCCAGCAGCCTGGGACAGGATGAAGCTTTCTTT.

The chain recombines TRBV10-2 with TRBJ1-2; unclear D gene. The CDR3 runs to 13 residues. CDR1 and CDR2 from the germline V gene are WSHSY and SAAADI. V gave up 6 bases and J gave up 4 bases, with 12 bases separating them. DNA of the CDR3: TGCGCCAGCAGCTGGACGGGATTCTATGGCTACACCTTC. Protein sequence: CASSWTGFYGYTF.

The gene calls are TRBV29-1 and TRBJ1-1; the D is unclear. The CDR3 sequence is 13 residues long. Trimming pared 6 bases from V and 0 bases from J, leaving 11 bases between. Germline CDR1 reads SQVTM; CDR2 reads ANQGSEA. The chain's CDR3 is CSVMKVMNTEAFF. CDR3 sequence (DNA): TGCAGCGTCATGAAGGTCATGAACACTGAAGCTTTCTTT.

V usage is TRBV11-2 and J usage is TRBJ1-4, with TRBD1 identical over 7 bases. Germline trimming cut 2 bases from V and 4 bases from J; bases unmatched to any gene: 1. Per germline, CDR1 SGHAT and CDR2 FQNNGV. The CDR3 loop spans 14 amino acids. Here the CDR3 DNA reads TGTGCCAGCAGCTTAAACAGGGGTAATGAAAAACTGTTTTTT. Translated, it gives CASSLNRGNEKLFF.

The rearrangement links TRBV3-1 (or the pseudogene TRBV3-2) to TRBJ2-2, with 8 bases aligning to TRBD2. V shed 2 bases and J 1 base; nucleotides not matched to a gene: 3. Germline V lookup: CDR1 LGHDT, CDR2 YNNKEL (reference sequence). This CDR3 has 16 residues. CDR3 in DNA: TGTGCCAGCAGCCAACGGGGGGGCCTGAACACCGGGGAGCTGTTTTTT. It specifies CASSQRGGLNTGELFF.

The chain's CDR3 is CASTQKGEHGYTF. For the CDR3, the DNA is TGTGCCAGCACCCAGAAGGGGGAGCATGGCTACACCTTC. The chain couples TRBV9 to TRBJ1-2; D perhaps matches TRBD1 (6 bases). Germline V gene lookup returns CDR1 SGDLS and CDR2 YYNGEE. V lost 6 bases, J lost 6 bases, and 15 bases lay in between. This CDR3 has 13 amino acids.

The rearrangement joins TRBV7-6 to TRBJ1-2, with D possibly being TRBD1 (5 bases). CDR3 size: 13 residues. Germline CDR1 is SGHVS and CDR2 is FNYEAQ. With 1 base removed from V and 4 bases from J, the gap between germline ends came to 7 bases. The CDR3 coding sequence is TGTGCCAGCAGCTTAGACGGGGCCTATGGCTACACCTTC. It yields the protein CASSLDGAYGYTF.

V is TRBV28 and J is TRBJ2-1; tentative D call: TRBD2 (6 bases). Germline CDR1 reads MDHEN; CDR2 reads SYDVKM. V lost 3 bases and J lost 11, with 11 bases in between. The CDR3 is 12 residues long. The CDR3 reads CASSLAGTKQFF. The CDR3 region has the DNA TGTGCCAGCAGTTTGGCGGGGACGAAGCAGTTCTTC.

In this sample, this clone is medium-sized. The rearrangement joins TRBV6-1 to TRBJ1-5; unclear D gene. Germline values: CDR1 MNHNS, CDR2 SASEGT. The CDR3 is 15 residues long. Trimming cost V 0 bases and J 6 bases, with 12 bases left between them. The CDR3 sequence is CASSEAPEGSQPQHF. CDR3 sequence (DNA): TGTGCCAGCAGTGAAGCCCCGGAGGGAAGTCAGCCCCAGCATTTT.